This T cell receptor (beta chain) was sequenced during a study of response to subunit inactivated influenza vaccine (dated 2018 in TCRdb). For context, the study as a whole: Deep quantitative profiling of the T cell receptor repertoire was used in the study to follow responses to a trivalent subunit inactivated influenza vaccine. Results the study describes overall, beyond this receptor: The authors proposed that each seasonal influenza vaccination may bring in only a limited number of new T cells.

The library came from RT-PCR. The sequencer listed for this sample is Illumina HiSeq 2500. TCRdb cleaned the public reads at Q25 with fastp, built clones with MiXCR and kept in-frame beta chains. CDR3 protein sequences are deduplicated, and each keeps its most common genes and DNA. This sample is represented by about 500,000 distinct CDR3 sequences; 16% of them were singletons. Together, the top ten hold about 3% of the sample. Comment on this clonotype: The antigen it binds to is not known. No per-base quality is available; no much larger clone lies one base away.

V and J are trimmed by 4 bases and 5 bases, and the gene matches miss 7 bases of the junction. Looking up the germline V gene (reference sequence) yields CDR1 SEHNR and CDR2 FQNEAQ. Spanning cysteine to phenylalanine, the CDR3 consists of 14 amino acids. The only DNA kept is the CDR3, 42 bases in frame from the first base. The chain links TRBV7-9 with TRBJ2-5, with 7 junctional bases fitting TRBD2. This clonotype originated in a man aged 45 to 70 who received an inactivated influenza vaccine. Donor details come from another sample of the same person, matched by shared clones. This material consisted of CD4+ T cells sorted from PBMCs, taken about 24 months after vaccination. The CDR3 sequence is CASSSRLAGETQYF. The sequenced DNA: TGTGCCAGCAGCTCGAGACTAGCTGGGGAGACCCAGTACTTC. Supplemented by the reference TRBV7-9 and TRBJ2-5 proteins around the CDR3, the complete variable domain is DTGVSQNPRHKITKRGQNVTFRCDPISEHNRLYWYRQTLGQGPEFLTYFQNEAQLEKSRLLSDRFSAERPKGSFSTLEIQRTEQGDSAMYLCASSSRLAGETQYFGPGTRLLVL.